One and the same sample provided the 14 T cell receptor beta chains below, sequenced in a study of T cell repertoires in cytomegalovirus infection. TCRdb called the reads again in MiXCR, with one record for every CDR3 protein. The data show 250,000 to 300,000 distinct CDR3 sequences, around 25% seen once. Sequencing was carried out using PBMCs. All receptors come from a human donor in good health (CMV status not recorded). Some clones in this sample may be carry-over from other donors' samples.

This clonotype was counted a few times. V usage is TRBV7-9 and J usage is TRBJ1-2; TRBD1 matches at 9 bases. CDR1 SEHNR and CDR2 FQNEAQ come from the germline V gene (reference sequence). Unmatched junction bases numbered 9, after V lost 4 bases and J lost 3 bases. This CDR3 has 16 residues. The CDR3 spells CASSSGTGLEDYGYTF. In DNA, the CDR3 is TGTGCCAGCAGCTCCGGGACAGGGCTTGAGGACTATGGCTACACCTTC.

In its sample, this clonotype was seen many times. V gene TRBV7-8 combines with J gene TRBJ1-1; D is ambiguous. Germline CDR1 is SGHVS and CDR2 is FQNEAQ. V lost 3 bases, J lost 5 bases, and 10 bases lay in between. CDR3 length: 13 amino acids. CDR3 region: CASSFQEGTEAFF. CDR3 DNA: TGTGCCAGCAGCTTCCAGGAGGGTACTGAAGCTTTCTTT.

This clonotype was observed a handful of times. This chain joins TRBV10-2 and TRBJ2-5, with 11 nucleotides matching TRBD2. V lost 6 bases and J lost 4; bases outside the gene matches: 4. The CDR3 covers 14 residues. CDR1 and CDR2 from the germline V gene are WSHSY and SAAADI. The CDR3 region is CASRTSGAAETQYF. DNA for the CDR3: TGCGCCAGCAGGACTAGCGGGGCGGCAGAGACCCAGTACTTC.

This clonotype was recorded at least ten times. This chain joins TRBV7-2 and TRBJ2-3, with D perhaps matching TRBD1 (6 bases). CDR1 SGHTA and CDR2 FQGNSA come from the germline V gene. The CDR3 has 15 amino acids. With 1 base removed from V and 4 bases from J, the gap between germline ends came to 12 bases. As DNA, the CDR3 is TGTGCCAGCAGCTTAGGTAACCAGGGGTCAGATACGCAGTATTTT. This sequence encodes CASSLGNQGSDTQYF.

The table lists this clonotype with many counts. The chain couples TRBV5-4 to TRBJ2-7; tentatively, D is TRBD1 or TRBD2 (5 bases each). The CDR3 has 15 amino acids. The germline V gene encodes CDR1 SGHNT and CDR2 YYREEE (reference sequence). V lost 4 bases to trimming and J lost 0 bases, with 14 bases between them. The CDR3 protein is CASSKGPTSSYEQYV. The CDR3 nucleotides read TGTGCCAGCAGCAAGGGACCGACGAGCTCCTACGAGCAGTACGTC.

V gene TRBV5-1 combines with J gene TRBJ2-7, with 7 bases identical to TRBD2. In germline, CDR1 is SGHRS, CDR2 YFSETQ. V was pared by 2 bases and J by 3 bases, with 8 bases of the junction left unmatched. CDR3 size: 15 residues. The CDR3 DNA reads as TGCGCCAGCAGCTTTGCGGGAGTTCAGATCTACGAGCAGTACTTC. Its translation: CASSFAGVQIYEQYF.

This clonotype has more than one count but fewer than ten. The CDR3 sequence is CATSRDSGSSNEQFF. The DNA for the CDR3 is TGTGCCACCAGCAGAGATTCTGGCAGCTCCAATGAGCAGTTCTTC. The chain combines TRBV15 with TRBJ2-1; D gene ambiguous. CDR1 is LNHNV, CDR2 YYDKDF, per germline (reference sequence). This CDR3 region has 15 residues. Trimming removed 0 bases at V and 6 bases at J, with 12 bases between.

This clonotype was seen repeatedly, ten times or more. The V gene is TRBV7-2, the J gene TRBJ2-7; tentatively, D is TRBD2 (5 bases). V was shortened by 5 bases and J by 5 bases, with 16 bases between the two germline ends. This CDR3 comprises 14 residues. Germline CDR1 SGHTA, CDR2 FQGNSA. CDR3 bases: TGTGCCAGCAGCCCTCGCCGGGGTGCCCACGAGCAGTACTTC. It is translated as CASSPRRGAHEQYF.

This sequence joins TRBV20-1 and TRBJ2-1; D could derive from TRBD1 or TRBD2 (5 bases each). This CDR3 contains 12 residues. Trimming removed 2 bases from V and 8 bases from J, with 10 bases in between. Germline V gene data show CDR1 as DFQATT and CDR2 as SNEGSKA (reference sequence). The CDR3 DNA reads TGCAGTGCTAGAATGGGGCGGGATGAGCAGTTCTTC. It codes for CSARMGRDEQFF.

The genes are TRBV7-2 and TRBJ2-7; TRBD1 aligns across 8 bases. Germline V lookup: CDR1 SGHTA, CDR2 FQGNSA. V was clipped by 1 base and J by 2 bases; unmatched bases: 4. The CDR3 extends over 15 amino acids. CDR3 sequence reads: CASSLGAGGTYEQYV. In DNA form, the CDR3 reads TGTGCCAGCAGCTTAGGGGCAGGGGGCACCTACGAGCAGTACGTC.

The J gene is TRBJ2-1, the V gene TRBV10-3, with D possibly matching TRBD1 (5 bases). V was trimmed by 5 bases and J by 5 bases, leaving 13 bases between them. Germline lookup yields CDR1 ENHRY and CDR2 SYGVKD. The CDR3 is 14 amino acids. The CDR3 here is CAISPQGLDNEQFF. The CDR3, as DNA: TGTGCCATCAGTCCCCAGGGATTAGACAATGAGCAGTTCTTC.

This clonotype was seen a single time. This chain connects TRBV6-4 to TRBJ2-2, with D possibly being TRBD1 (6 bases). V was cut by 6 bases and J by 6 bases, with 14 bases left in between. Germline loops: CDR1 MRHNA, CDR2 SNTAGT. This CDR3 has 14 amino acids. CDR3 sequence reads: CASRPLEGAGELFF. The CDR3 nucleotides are TGTGCCAGCAGACCTCTTGAGGGGGCCGGGGAGCTGTTTTTT.

This clonotype was observed a handful of times. The rearrangement links TRBV28 to TRBJ1-5; a weak D match, TRBD1 (6 bases). The ends were cut back, 5 bases at V and 2 bases at J, with 13 bases in the middle. Germline V gene data show CDR1 as MDHEN and CDR2 as SYDVKM. The CDR3 consists of 15 residues. The CDR3 sequence is CASSTGNRGNQPQHF. The CDR3 nucleotides read TGTGCCAGCAGTACAGGGAATCGGGGCAATCAGCCCCAGCATTTT.

This clonotype was seen a few times. The V call is TRBV28, the J call TRBJ1-3; a weak D match, TRBD1 (6 bases). From germline, CDR1 is MDHEN and CDR2 SYDVKM. This CDR3 contains 17 residues. With 6 bases removed from V and 0 bases from J, the gap between germline ends came to 18 bases. The CDR3 DNA sequence: TGTGCCAGCAGAAAACTAGACAGGTCGAGCTCTGGAAACACCATATATTTT. It is translated as CASRKLDRSSSGNTIYF.